This TCR beta chain was profiled in a study of T cells after yellow fever vaccination. This clonotype has at least ten counts. Its target is not known. Whole-study findings and limits: A faster peak, day 5 versus 15, was reached by the weaker secondary response. Contamination by abundant bulk-population clonotypes could be present in FACS-sorted repertoires.

TCRdb itself ran the 5' RACE reads through MiXCR, one entry per CDR3 protein. The sample lists under 700,000 distinct CDR3 sequences; around 17% were seen once. Looked up from germline, CDR1 is SGHDN and CDR2 is FVKESK. V lost 2 bases and J lost 5, with 4 bases in between. The CDR3 has 12 residues. The sequence was collected from a man aged 18 to 29 who received the YFV17D yellow fever vaccine. Source: PBMCs, taken around 5 days after the first yellow fever vaccination. The chain links TRBV14 to TRBJ2-1; D not certain. CDR3 residues: CASSQPHNEQFF. CDR3 nucleotides: TGTGCCAGCAGCCAACCCCACAATGAGCAGTTCTTC.